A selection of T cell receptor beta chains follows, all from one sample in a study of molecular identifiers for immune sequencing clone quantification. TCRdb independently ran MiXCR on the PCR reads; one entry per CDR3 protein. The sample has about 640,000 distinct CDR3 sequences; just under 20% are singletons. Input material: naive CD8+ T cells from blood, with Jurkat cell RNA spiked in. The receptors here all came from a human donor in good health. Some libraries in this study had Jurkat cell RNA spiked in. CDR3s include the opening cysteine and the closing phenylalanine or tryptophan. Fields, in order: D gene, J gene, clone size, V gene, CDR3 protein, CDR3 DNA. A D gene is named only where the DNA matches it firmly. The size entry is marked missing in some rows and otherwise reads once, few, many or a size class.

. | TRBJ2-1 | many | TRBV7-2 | CASSLELRSSEYNEQFF | TGTGCCAGCAGCTTAGAGCTTAGGTCTAGCGAGTACAATGAGCAGTTCTTC
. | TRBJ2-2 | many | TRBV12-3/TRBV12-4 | CASSFLTAGELFF | TGTGCCAGCAGTTTTCTGACCGCCGGGGAGCTGTTTTTT
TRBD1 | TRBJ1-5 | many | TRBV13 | CASSYGTVNQPQHF | TGTGCCAGCAGCTACGGGACAGTCAATCAGCCCCAGCATTTT
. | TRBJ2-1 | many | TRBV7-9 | CASSLGSHEQFF | TGTGCCAGCAGCTTAGGGTCCCATGAGCAGTTCTTC
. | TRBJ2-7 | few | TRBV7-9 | CASTLGWGGTYSYEQYF | TGTGCCAGCACCTTGGGGTGGGGAGGAACTTACTCCTACGAGCAGTACTTC
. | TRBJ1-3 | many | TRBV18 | CASSPPDISGNTIYF | TGTGCCAGCTCACCACCGGACATCTCTGGAAACACCATATATTTT
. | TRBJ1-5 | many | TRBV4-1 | CASSPRGGDRQPQHF | TGCGCCAGCAGCCCCCGTGGGGGGGATCGTCAGCCCCAGCATTTT
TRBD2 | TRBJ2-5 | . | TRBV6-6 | CASSTGASGDQYF | TGTGCCAGCAGTACCGGGGCTAGCGGAGATCAGTACTTC
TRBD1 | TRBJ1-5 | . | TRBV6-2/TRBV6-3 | CASSYNQGQHSNQPQHF | TGTGCCAGCAGTTACAATCAGGGACAGCATAGCAATCAGCCCCAGCATTTT
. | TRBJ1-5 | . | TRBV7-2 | CVSSSNSYNQPQHF | TGTGTCAGCAGCTCAAACAGTTACAATCAGCCCCAGCATTTT
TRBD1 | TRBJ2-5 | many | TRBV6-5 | CASKNRGRTWAETQYF | TGTGCCAGCAAAAACAGGGGGCGTACCTGGGCGGAGACCCAGTACTTC
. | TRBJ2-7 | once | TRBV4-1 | CASSQEEVLLPSSYEQYF | TGCGCCAGCAGCCAAGAGGAGGTCTTATTACCTTCCTCCTACGAGCAGTACTTC
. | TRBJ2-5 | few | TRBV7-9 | CASRVSTGIQETQYF | TGTGCCAGCAGGGTCTCAACAGGAATACAAGAGACCCAGTACTTC
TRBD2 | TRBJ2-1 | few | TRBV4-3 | CASSQSGRAYTYNEQFF | TGCGCCAGCAGCCAAAGCGGGAGGGCCTACACCTACAATGAGCAGTTCTTC
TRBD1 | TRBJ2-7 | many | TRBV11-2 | CASSRTGTAYEQYF | TGTGCCAGCAGCCGAACCGGGACAGCCTACGAGCAGTACTTC
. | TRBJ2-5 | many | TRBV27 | CASSLLGGQETQYF | TGTGCCAGCAGTTTATTGGGGGGCCAAGAGACCCAGTACTTC
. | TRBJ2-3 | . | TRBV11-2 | CASSTYSIVIAGTDTQYF | TGTGCCAGCAGCACCTACTCCATAGTAATAGCTGGCACAGATACGCAGTATTTT
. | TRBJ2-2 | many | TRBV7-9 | CASSPTTPGSGELFF | TGTGCCAGCAGCCCGACGACCCCCGGAAGCGGGGAGCTGTTTTTT
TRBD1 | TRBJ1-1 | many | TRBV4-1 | CASSRGTGTFVTEAFF | TGCGCCAGCAGCCGCGGGACAGGGACTTTTGTCACTGAAGCTTTCTTT
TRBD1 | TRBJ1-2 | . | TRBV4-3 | CASSQGDRGNYGYTF | TGCGCCAGCAGCCAAGGGGACAGGGGCAACTATGGCTACACCTTC
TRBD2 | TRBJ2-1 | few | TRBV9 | CASSPSGVPYNEHFF | TGTGCCAGCAGCCCTAGCGGAGTCCCCTACAATGAGCATTTCTTC
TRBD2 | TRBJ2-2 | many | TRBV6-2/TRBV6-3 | CASSLELAVTGELFF | TGTGCCAGCAGTTTGGAACTAGCGGTCACCGGGGAGCTGTTTTTT
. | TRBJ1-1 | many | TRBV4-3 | CASSQDGGRGARTEAFF | TGCGCCAGCAGCCAAGATGGGGGGAGGGGTGCGAGAACTGAAGCTTTCTTT
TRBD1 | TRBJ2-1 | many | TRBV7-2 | CARRPGQGISYNEQFF | TGTGCCCGCCGACCCGGACAGGGGATTTCGTACAATGAGCAGTTCTTC
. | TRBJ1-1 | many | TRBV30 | CASWDLGITEAFF | TGTGCCTCCTGGGACTTGGGCATCACTGAAGCTTTCTTT
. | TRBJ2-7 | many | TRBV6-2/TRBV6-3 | CASSPGPAYEQYF | TGCGCCAGCAGCCCTGGTCCTGCCTACGAGCAGTACTTC
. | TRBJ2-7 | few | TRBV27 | CASGPQPYEQYF | TGTGCCAGCGGTCCCCAACCCTACGAGCAGTACTTC
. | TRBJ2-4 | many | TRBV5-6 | CASSWGLGKNIQYF | TGTGCCAGCAGCTGGGGACTGGGCAAAAACATTCAGTACTTC
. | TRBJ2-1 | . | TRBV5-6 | CASSPGLGAYNEQFF | TGTGCCAGCAGCCCAGGCCTGGGGGCCTACAATGAGCAGTTCTTC
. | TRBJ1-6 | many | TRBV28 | CASSYAQGSSPLHF | TGTGCCAGCAGTTACGCCCAGGGTTCCTCACCCCTCCACTTT
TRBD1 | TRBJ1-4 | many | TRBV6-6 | CASSYTGDLANEKLFF | TGTGCCAGCAGTTATACAGGGGATTTAGCTAATGAAAAACTGTTTTTT
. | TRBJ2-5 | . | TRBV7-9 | CASSLDSQQETQYF | TGTGCCAGCAGCTTAGACAGTCAACAAGAGACCCAGTACTTC
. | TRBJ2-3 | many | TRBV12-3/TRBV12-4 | CASSLYAVGSDTQYF | TGTGCCAGCAGTTTATACGCCGTGGGTTCAGATACGCAGTATTTT
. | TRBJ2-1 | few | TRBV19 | CASSIGAEQFF | TGTGCCAGTAGTATCGGGGCTGAGCAGTTCTTC
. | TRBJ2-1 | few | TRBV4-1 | CASSQDSPSVEQFF | TGCGCCAGCAGCCAAGATTCCCCTTCCGTGGAACAGTTCTTC
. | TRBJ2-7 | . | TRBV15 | CATSDTGIYEQYF | TGTGCCACCAGCGACACGGGGATCTACGAGCAGTACTTC
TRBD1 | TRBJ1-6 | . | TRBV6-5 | CASSRPGQNNSPLHF | TGTGCCAGCAGTCGGCCGGGACAGAATAATTCACCCCTCCACTTT
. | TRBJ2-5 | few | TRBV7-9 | CASSSSGDREETQYF | TGTGCCAGCAGCTCCTCGGGAGATCGGGAAGAGACCCAGTACTTC
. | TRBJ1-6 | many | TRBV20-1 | CSARDWGDRLDSPLHF | TGCAGTGCTAGAGATTGGGGAGACAGGTTAGATTCACCCCTCCACTTT
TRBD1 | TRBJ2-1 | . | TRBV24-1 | CATSATIQDRRGDNEQFF | TGTGCCACCAGTGCCACCATTCAGGACAGGAGAGGGGACAATGAGCAGTTCTTC
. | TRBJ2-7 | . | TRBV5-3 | CASSYEWGHSYGQYF | TGTGCCAGCAGCTACGAATGGGGACACTCCTACGGGCAGTACTTC
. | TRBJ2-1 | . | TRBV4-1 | CASSQALAGLNEQFF | TGCGCCAGCAGCCAAGCTCTAGCTGGGTTAAATGAGCAGTTCTTC
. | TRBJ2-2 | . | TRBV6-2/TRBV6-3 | CASRSRDPNTGELFF | TGTGCCAGCAGATCGAGGGACCCGAACACCGGGGAGCTGTTTTTT
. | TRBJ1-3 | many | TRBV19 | CATTTWGTYSGNTIYF | TGTGCCACCACGACTTGGGGGACCTACTCTGGAAACACCATATATTTT
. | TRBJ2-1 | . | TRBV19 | CASSLSPSYNEQFF | TGTGCCAGTAGTCTCTCCCCATCTTACAATGAGCAGTTCTTC
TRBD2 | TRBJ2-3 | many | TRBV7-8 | CASSFPAGEITDTQYF | TGTGCCAGCAGCTTCCCAGCGGGAGAAATCACAGATACGCAGTATTTT
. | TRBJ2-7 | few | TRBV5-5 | CASSFGRVLSDEQYF | TGTGCCAGCAGCTTCGGACGGGTTCTCTCCGACGAGCAGTACTTC
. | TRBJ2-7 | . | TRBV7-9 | CASSLEEIYEQYF | TGTGCCAGCAGCTTAGAGGAGATCTACGAGCAGTACTTC
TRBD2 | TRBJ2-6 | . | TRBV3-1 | CASSLGPGLAGLSGANVLTF | TGTGCCAGCAGCCTCGGGCCGGGACTAGCGGGTCTCTCTGGGGCCAACGTCCTGACTTTC
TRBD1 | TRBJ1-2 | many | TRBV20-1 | CSAREDRTNVPNYGYTF | TGCAGTGCTAGAGAGGACAGGACCAACGTCCCCAACTATGGCTACACCTTC
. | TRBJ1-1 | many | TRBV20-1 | CSARKNTEAFF | TGCAGTGCTCGAAAGAACACTGAAGCTTTCTTT
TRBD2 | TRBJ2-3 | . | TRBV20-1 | CSASLAGGNTDTQYF | TGCAGTGCTAGTCTAGCGGGGGGGAACACAGATACGCAGTATTTT
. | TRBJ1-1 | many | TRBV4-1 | CASSQGTHEGTEAFF | TGCGCCAGCAGCCAAGGGACCCATGAGGGGACTGAAGCTTTCTTT
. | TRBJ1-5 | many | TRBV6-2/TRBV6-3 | CASRPDEDQRPQHF | TGTGCCAGCAGACCCGACGAGGATCAGCGGCCCCAGCATTTT
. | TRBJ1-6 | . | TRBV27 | CASSLSLGGFSSPLRF | TGTGCCAGCAGCTTATCGTTGGGAGGGTTCAGCTCACCCCTCCGCTTT
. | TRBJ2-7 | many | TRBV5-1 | CASSLVRESSEQYF | TGCGCCAGCAGCTTGGTTCGGGAGTCTAGCGAGCAGTACTTC
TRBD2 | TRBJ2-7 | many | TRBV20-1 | CSARTRPGTSGYEQYF | TGCAGTGCTAGAACACGACCCGGGACTAGCGGGTACGAGCAGTACTTC
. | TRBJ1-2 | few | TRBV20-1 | CSASRTTDYGYTF | TGCAGTGCTAGCCGGACGACCGACTATGGCTACACCTTC